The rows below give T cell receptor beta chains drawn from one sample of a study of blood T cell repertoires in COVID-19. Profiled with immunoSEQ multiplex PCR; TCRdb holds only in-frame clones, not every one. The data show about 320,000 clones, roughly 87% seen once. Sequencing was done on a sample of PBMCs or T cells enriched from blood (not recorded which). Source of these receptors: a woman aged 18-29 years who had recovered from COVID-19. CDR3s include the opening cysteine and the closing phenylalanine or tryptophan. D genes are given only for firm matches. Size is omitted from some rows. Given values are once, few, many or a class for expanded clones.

DNA: TGTGCCAGCAGTTTAATATTGGCGGGGGACGACGAGCAGTACTTC
CDR3: CASSLILAGDDEQYF
V: TRBV28
D: TRBD2
size: .
J: TRBJ2-7

DNA: TGTGCCAGCAGCTTAACGACAGGAGGAAACACCATATATTTT
CDR3: CASSLTTGGNTIYF
V: TRBV7-2
D: .
size: .
J: TRBJ1-3

DNA: TGTGCCACCAGGCAGGGGTCATATCAGCCCCAGCATTTT
CDR3: CATRQGSYQPQHF
V: TRBV15
D: .
size: .
J: TRBJ1-5

DNA: TGTGCCAGCAGTTACCTAACCGGACAGAGGGAAAAACTGTTTTTT
CDR3: CASSYLTGQREKLFF
V: TRBV6-5
D: .
size: .
J: TRBJ1-4

DNA: TGCGCCAGCAGCCTGGACAGAACTAACTATGGCTACACCTTC
CDR3: CASSLDRTNYGYTF
V: TRBV5-1
D: .
size: .
J: TRBJ1-2

DNA: TGTGCCAGCAGCGTAGTGGGGGGTAACACTGAAGCTTTCTTT
CDR3: CASSVVGGNTEAFF
V: TRBV9
D: .
size: .
J: TRBJ1-1

DNA: TGTGCCAGCAGTTACATACAGGCCCGCAGCGGGGAGCTGTTTTTT
CDR3: CASSYIQARSGELFF
V: TRBV6-5
D: .
size: .
J: TRBJ2-2

DNA: TGCAGTGCGGGGGGGCATAATGAGCAGTTCTTC
CDR3: CSAGGHNEQFF
V: TRBV20-1
D: .
size: .
J: TRBJ2-1

DNA: TGTGCCAGCTCTAAAACCAGGGTAGATAATTCACCCCTCCACTTT
CDR3: CASSKTRVDNSPLHF
V: TRBV2
D: .
size: .
J: TRBJ1-6

DNA: TGTGCCAGCAGCCAAGATTCTGGCAGATACTACGAGCAGTACTTC
CDR3: CASSQDSGRYYEQYF
V: TRBV4-2
D: .
size: .
J: TRBJ2-7

DNA: TGCGCCAGCAGCTTGTCGGGGGACAGGGGATCCTACAATGAGCAGTTCTTC
CDR3: CASSLSGDRGSYNEQFF
V: TRBV5-1
D: TRBD1
size: .
J: TRBJ2-1

DNA: TGTGCCAGCAGCTTGGATACAGGTTCCACAGATACGCAGTATTTT
CDR3: CASSLDTGSTDTQYF
V: TRBV5-6
D: .
size: once
J: TRBJ2-3

DNA: TGTGCCACCAGCAGAGGGGGGACTAGCGGGAGTTGGGAGACCCAGTACTTC
CDR3: CATSRGGTSGSWETQYF
V: TRBV15
D: TRBD2
size: .
J: TRBJ2-5

DNA: TGTGCCAGCAGCCCCGGGGGGCTGAACACTGAAGCTTTCTTT
CDR3: CASSPGGLNTEAFF
V: TRBV7-9
D: .
size: .
J: TRBJ1-1

DNA: TGTGCCAGCAGCTTAGGCGGGAGCGAGCAGTACTTC
CDR3: CASSLGGSEQYF
V: TRBV7-2
D: TRBD2
size: .
J: TRBJ2-7

DNA: TGTGCCAGCAGTTATGTACTGGGGCAGGCCGGGGAGCTGTTTTTT
CDR3: CASSYVLGQAGELFF
V: TRBV6-5
D: .
size: once
J: TRBJ2-2

DNA: TGTGCCAGCAGCCAAGAAATAGAGCCTTCTGAAAAACTGTTTTTT
CDR3: CASSQEIEPSEKLFF
V: TRBV4-2
D: .
size: .
J: TRBJ1-4

DNA: TGTGCCAGCAGCTTGGAAGGCAGGGGCTTAACCGGGGAGCTGTTTTTT
CDR3: CASSLEGRGLTGELFF
V: TRBV5-8
D: .
size: .
J: TRBJ2-2

DNA: TGTGCCAGCAGCTTAGGTCCCGGGGAAGCAACTAATGAAAAACTGTTTTTT
CDR3: CASSLGPGEATNEKLFF
V: TRBV7-9
D: .
size: once
J: TRBJ1-4

DNA: TGTGCCAGTATCGGGACTAGCCAGAGCCCCTACAATGAGCAGTTCTTC
CDR3: CASIGTSQSPYNEQFF
V: TRBV19
D: TRBD2
size: .
J: TRBJ2-1

DNA: TGCGCCAGCAGCCAGGGGGGACTAGCGGGAGACAATGAGCAGTTCTTC
CDR3: CASSQGGLAGDNEQFF
V: TRBV4-1
D: TRBD2
size: .
J: TRBJ2-1

DNA: TGTGCCATCAGTCAGACAGGGGTGGGCACTGAAGCTTTCTTT
CDR3: CAISQTGVGTEAFF
V: TRBV10-3
D: TRBD1
size: .
J: TRBJ1-1

DNA: TGTGCCAGCAGTTACGGACAGGGGGCCTATGGCTACACCTTC
CDR3: CASSYGQGAYGYTF
V: TRBV6-2/TRBV6-3
D: TRBD1
size: .
J: TRBJ1-2

DNA: TGTGCCAGCAGCTTAGCGTCAGGAGGCTATGGCTACACCTTC
CDR3: CASSLASGGYGYTF
V: TRBV7-9
D: .
size: .
J: TRBJ1-2

DNA: TGTGCCAGCAGCTTGAGGACAGGAGGGGCGGAGACCCAGTACTTC
CDR3: CASSLRTGGAETQYF
V: TRBV11-2
D: .
size: .
J: TRBJ2-5

DNA: TGTGCCAGCAGCGAGGCGACAGGGTATGGCTACACCTTC
CDR3: CASSEATGYGYTF
V: TRBV9
D: TRBD1
size: .
J: TRBJ1-2

DNA: TGCGCCAGCAGCTTGCTAGCGGATAGCACAGATACGCAGTATTTT
CDR3: CASSLLADSTDTQYF
V: TRBV5-1
D: TRBD2
size: .
J: TRBJ2-3

DNA: TGTGCCAGCAGCCAAGAACCGCGTTCCTACGAGCAGTACTTC
CDR3: CASSQEPRSYEQYF
V: TRBV4-2
D: .
size: few
J: TRBJ2-7

DNA: TGTGCCAGCAGCCGCCGGGGGGGCAGTCTCTCCTATAATTCACCCCTCCACTTT
CDR3: CASSRRGGSLSYNSPLHF
V: TRBV5-8
D: .
size: .
J: TRBJ1-6

DNA: TGCGCCAGCAGCCAAGATGTCGCGGGACTCGGTGGCTACACCTTC
CDR3: CASSQDVAGLGGYTF
V: TRBV4-3
D: .
size: .
J: TRBJ1-2

DNA: TGTGCCGTCGTGGCGGTCAACACTGAAGCTTTCTTT
CDR3: CAVVAVNTEAFF
V: TRBV7-9
D: .
size: .
J: TRBJ1-1

DNA: TGCGCCAGCAGCTTGGACGATGGGGGCCGGTATGGCTACACCTTC
CDR3: CASSLDDGGRYGYTF
V: TRBV5-1
D: .
size: once
J: TRBJ1-2

DNA: TGTGCCTGGAGCACCACAGGGTTAGGCCAGCCCCAGCATTTT
CDR3: CAWSTTGLGQPQHF
V: TRBV30
D: .
size: .
J: TRBJ1-5

DNA: TGTGCCAGTAGTATCCCCTCCCTGACTGGAATGGGTGATACGCAGTATTTT
CDR3: CASSIPSLTGMGDTQYF
V: TRBV19
D: .
size: .
J: TRBJ2-3

DNA: TGTGCCAGCAGCCCCCCTTCGAAGGGGAACTATGGCTACACCTTC
CDR3: CASSPPSKGNYGYTF
V: TRBV7-2
D: .
size: .
J: TRBJ1-2

DNA: TGTGCCAGTAGTTCAGGGCCCGAAGCTTTCTTT
CDR3: CASSSGPEAFF
V: TRBV19
D: .
size: .
J: TRBJ1-1

DNA: TGTGCCAGCAGTTACAAAGAGGGGGCCAACGTCCTGACTTTC
CDR3: CASSYKEGANVLTF
V: TRBV6-6
D: .
size: once
J: TRBJ2-6

DNA: TGTGCCAGCAGCCCCCCAGCGGGCCCGCCAGAGACCCAGTACTTC
CDR3: CASSPPAGPPETQYF
V: TRBV9
D: .
size: .
J: TRBJ2-5

DNA: TGTGCCAGCACCCCATGGAGCGGGGGGGCCTATGAGCAGTTCTTC
CDR3: CASTPWSGGAYEQFF
V: TRBV7-2
D: TRBD2
size: .
J: TRBJ2-1

DNA: TGTGCCAGCAGTACGAGGCCTGACAGCTACGAGCAGTACTTC
CDR3: CASSTRPDSYEQYF
V: TRBV28
D: .
size: .
J: TRBJ2-7

DNA: TGTGCCATCAGTCAGTGGGGGGAGGCCGAGACCCAGTACTTC
CDR3: CAISQWGEAETQYF
V: TRBV10-3
D: .
size: .
J: TRBJ2-5